These 32 T cell receptor beta chains share one sample of origin, sequenced in a study of OX40 agonist ivuxolimab in advanced cancers. Repertoires were generated with immunoSEQ multiplex PCR, while TCRdb's copy carries only in-frame clones and drops some. The sample carries some 15,000 clones, 84% recorded once. The source material was CD4+ or CD8+ T cells sorted from blood, sampled in a trial of the OX40 agonist ivuxolimab. The receptors were gathered from an adult with an advanced solid tumor such as melanoma, head and neck, liver or kidney cancer.

V gene TRBV7-3 combines with J gene TRBJ2-1; 8 bases map to TRBD2. Germline V gives CDR1 SGHTA, CDR2 FQGTGA. With V trimmed by 3 bases and J by 10 bases, 5 bases remained unmatched. This CDR3 has 13 residues. CDR3 protein: CASSFGTSREQFF. The CDR3 bases are TGTGCCAGCAGCTTCGGGACTAGTCGGGAGCAGTTCTTC. Combining the CDR3 with reference TRBV7-3 and TRBJ2-1 gives the whole variable domain GAGVSQTPSNKVTEKGKYVELRCDPISGHTALYWYRQSLGQGPEFLIYFQGTGAADDSGLPNDRFFAVRPEGSVSTLKIQRTERGDSAVYLCASSFGTSREQFFGPGTRLTVL.

The chain has TRBV27 and TRBJ1-1, with D perhaps matching TRBD1 (6 bases). Trimming removed 5 bases at V and 5 bases at J, with 15 bases between. Germline V CDR1 and CDR2: MNHEY, SMNVEV (reference sequence). The CDR3 has 14 amino acids. CDR3 coding DNA: TGTGCCAGCAGTCCACAGGGATTCTGGACTGAAGCTTTCTTT. It specifies CASSPQGFWTEAFF.

The chain combines TRBV6-1 with TRBJ2-1; D uncertain. Germline CDR1 and CDR2: MNHNS and SASEGT. The CDR3 extends over 17 amino acids. Trimming left V 2 bases short and J 2 bases short, with 16 bases between. The CDR3 bases are TGTGCCAGCAGTGAAAAGACGCTCGGCGAGGCCTACAATGAGCAGTTCTTC. Translated, it gives CASSEKTLGEAYNEQFF.

Details on this clone: The junction shows a germline mismatch at one end, possibly a read error. This chain uses TRBV19 with TRBJ2-1; tentative D call: TRBD2 (6 bases). This CDR3 is built from 13 residues. From germline, CDR1 is LNHDA and CDR2 SQIVND (reference sequence). CDR3 in amino acids: CACSGVLNNEQFF. The CDR3 DNA reads TGTGCCTGTAGCGGTGTCCTTAACAATGAGCAGTTCTTC.

The chain recombines TRBV15 with TRBJ2-6; D gene uncertain. The germline CDR1 and CDR2 sequences are LNHNV and YYDKDF (reference sequence). V lost 0 bases, J lost 0 bases, and 6 bases lay in between. The CDR3 length is 16 residues. This CDR3 is CATSRDGDSGANVLTF. DNA of the CDR3: TGTGCCACCAGCAGAGATGGGGACTCTGGGGCCAACGTCCTGACTTTC.

The chain uses TRBV10-3 and TRBJ1-5; possibly TRBD1 for D (5 bases). This CDR3 region has 14 residues. Trimming removed 11 bases at V and 7 bases at J, with 21 bases between. The germline V gene has CDR1 ENHRY and CDR2 SYGVKD. CDR3 in DNA: TGTGCCGGTTGGGGGTGGGGTTATACGCAGCCCCAGCATTTT. Its protein product is CAGWGWGYTQPQHF.

V usage is TRBV6-1 and J usage is TRBJ2-7, with D perhaps matching TRBD1 (6 bases). The CDR3 is made up of 14 amino acids. Germline CDR1 is MNHNS and CDR2 is SASEGT. V was clipped by 0 bases and J by 0 bases, with 6 bases between them. The CDR3 DNA reads as TGTGCCAGCAGTGAAGCGGACAGCTCCTACGAGCAGTACTTC. Translation gives CASSEADSSYEQYF.

This chain links TRBV19 with TRBJ2-3, with D possibly being TRBD1 or TRBD2 (7 bases each). Germline CDR1 and CDR2: LNHDA and SQIVND (reference sequence). The CDR3 covers 14 residues. Trimming left V 10 bases short and J 5 bases short, with 19 bases between. DNA of the CDR3: TGTGCCACTCAAACGACAGGGAGGGGAGATACGCAGTATTTT. It is translated as CATQTTGRGDTQYF.

The V call is TRBV6-1, the J call TRBJ2-7; 7 bases align to TRBD1. CDR1 is MNHNS and CDR2 is SASEGT in the germline V gene. J gave up 7 bases and V 6 bases, and 12 bases lay outside the gene matches. The CDR3 is 14 residues long. CDR3: CASSLDRDQWEQYF. DNA of the CDR3: TGTGCCAGCAGCCTAGACAGGGACCAGTGGGAGCAGTACTTC.

V is TRBV7-9 and J is TRBJ1-2; a weak D match, TRBD1 (6 bases). The CDR3 sequence is 14 residues long. Germline CDR1 and CDR2: SEHNR and FQNEAQ (reference sequence). Trimming pared 1 base from V and 4 bases from J, leaving 10 bases between. This CDR3 reads CASSLVGTPYGYTF. The CDR3 nucleotides read TGTGCCAGCAGCTTAGTCGGGACACCCTATGGCTACACCTTC.

The chain links TRBV7-9 to TRBJ2-2; D unclear. This CDR3 spans 14 amino acids. CDR1 is SEHNR and CDR2 is FQNEAQ in the germline V gene (reference sequence). V dropped 0 bases and J dropped 2 bases, with 4 bases sitting between them. The CDR3 spells CASSLADNTGELFF. The CDR3 nucleotides read TGTGCCAGCAGCTTAGCGGATAACACCGGGGAGCTGTTTTTT.

Comment on this clone: Other DNA sequences of this sample code for an identical CDR3. The chain uses TRBV4-2 and TRBJ2-7; D may be TRBD2 (6 bases). Germline assignment: CDR1 LGHNA and CDR2 YNFKEQ. V lost 4 bases to trimming and J lost 3 bases, with 13 bases between them. The CDR3 has 14 residues. CDR3 nucleotide sequence: TGTGCCAGCAGCCCGGGACTGGGCAGCTACGAGCAGTACTTC. Protein: CASSPGLGSYEQYF.

This clone showed up just once. The chain recombines TRBV4-1 with TRBJ2-1; TRBD2 aligns across 8 bases. V shed 1 base, J shed 9 bases, and the junction held 8 bases outside the gene matches. From germline, CDR1 is MGHRA and CDR2 YSYEKL. The CDR3 is 15 residues long. This CDR3 reads CASSQAGGRYGEQFF. The DNA of the CDR3 is TGCGCCAGCAGCCAAGCAGGCGGGAGGTATGGTGAGCAGTTCTTC.

V gene TRBV30 combines with J gene TRBJ2-7; 10 positions match TRBD1. V dropped 3 bases and J dropped 7; count of bases not matched to a gene: 9. The germline V gene has CDR1 GTSNPN and CDR2 SVGIG (reference sequence). The CDR3 consists of 14 residues. As DNA, the CDR3 is TGTGCCTGGAGCTCCGGGACAGGGGCCCAAGAGCAGTACTTC. This translates into CAWSSGTGAQEQYF.

The gene calls are TRBV2 and TRBJ2-5; D uncertain. Per the germline V gene, CDR1 is SNHLY and CDR2 is FYNNEI. Between the trimmed V and J ends, which lost 7 bases and 0 bases, there was a span of 15 bases. The CDR3 runs to 15 residues. The CDR3 spells CASNNGGAYQETQYF. The CDR3, as DNA: TGTGCCAGCAACAATGGCGGAGCGTACCAAGAGACCCAGTACTTC.

In its sample, this clone is medium-sized (0.01 to 0.1%). The genes are TRBV27 and TRBJ2-7; D gene ambiguous. V shed 5 bases and J shed 1 base, with 12 bases lying between them. The CDR3 sequence is 14 residues long. Germline CDR1 is MNHEY and CDR2 is SMNVEV (reference sequence). CDR3 sequence reads: CASSPAVRSYEQYF. The CDR3 nucleotides read TGTGCCAGCAGTCCCGCCGTAAGATCCTACGAGCAGTACTTC.

In this sample, this clone turned up once. The chain links TRBV2 to TRBJ2-2; D is unclear. Germline CDR1 is SNHLY and CDR2 is FYNNEI. This CDR3 spans 15 amino acids. Deletions cut 10 bases from V and 4 bases from J, with 19 bases between. The CDR3 is CATPVLSDPTGELFF. The CDR3, as DNA: TGTGCCACCCCAGTGTTAAGCGACCCCACCGGGGAGCTGTTTTTT.

This chain uses TRBV28 with TRBJ1-1, with D unresolved. CDR3 length: 15 amino acids. Germline V lookup: CDR1 MDHEN, CDR2 SYDVKM. With 5 bases removed from V and 3 bases from J, the gap between germline ends came to 16 bases. The CDR3 reads CASSPPPTGYTEAFF. CDR3 coding DNA: TGTGCCAGCAGTCCCCCCCCGACGGGATACACTGAAGCTTTCTTT.

This clone showed up just once. At one end, the junction sequence differs from germline, possibly due to a read error. This chain joins TRBV28 and TRBJ1-2, with 9 bases lining up with TRBD1. The CDR3 spans 14 residues. The V gene's germline CDR1 is MDHEN and CDR2 SYDVKM. The CDR3 sequence is CTSSLRGQGDGYTF. In nucleotides, the CDR3 is TGTACCAGCAGCCTACGGGGACAGGGTGATGGCTACACCTTC.

This chain uses TRBV4-1 with TRBJ2-1; 7 nucleotides line up with TRBD2. Trimming took 4 bases from V and 5 from J; bases not matched to a gene: 8. CDR1 and CDR2 from the germline V gene are MGHRA and YSYEKL. This CDR3 region has 15 residues. CDR3 bases: TGCGCCAGCAGCCGATACGGACTAGGGGACAATGAGCAGTTCTTC. As protein: CASSRYGLGDNEQFF.

This clone was seen a few times. This chain uses TRBV7-2 with TRBJ1-1; D is unclear. Germline V CDR1 and CDR2: SGHTA, FQGNSA. The V gene lost 3 bases and the J gene lost 8 bases, with 10 bases spanning the gap. CDR3 size: 12 residues. The CDR3, as DNA: TGTGCCAGCAGCTTCACCCCCCAAGAAGCTTTCTTT. Amino acids: CASSFTPQEAFF.

This chain uses TRBV28 with TRBJ1-5; D gene uncertain. The CDR3 runs to 16 residues. V dropped 2 bases and J dropped 0 bases, with 11 bases sitting between them. Per the germline V gene, CDR1 is MDHEN and CDR2 is SYDVKM. CDR3 loop: CASSLRSENSNQPQHF. CDR3 nucleotides: TGTGCCAGCAGTTTAAGGTCAGAGAATAGCAATCAGCCCCAGCATTTT.

The chain couples TRBV28 to TRBJ2-2; 9 bases map to TRBD1. Trimming at V came to 7 bases and at J to 1 base, leaving 10 bases not matched to a gene. The CDR3 loop spans 17 amino acids. Germline lookup yields CDR1 MDHEN and CDR2 SYDVKM. The CDR3 DNA reads TGTGCCAGCACCCTGTTGTCGGGACAGGGGAACACCGGGGAGCTGTTTTTT. This gives the protein CASTLLSGQGNTGELFF.

The table lists this clone with a count of one. CDR3 DNA: TGTGCCAGCAGCTTGGAACCCGGCACCTTCTATGGCTACACCTTC. It codes for CASSLEPGTFYGYTF. The rearrangement uses TRBV5-4 and TRBJ1-2, with unresolved D. The CDR3 runs 15 residues. V gave up 0 bases and J gave up 4 bases, with 13 bases separating them. CDR1 SGHNT and CDR2 YYREEE come from the germline V gene (reference sequence).

This chain connects TRBV6-5 to TRBJ2-5; TRBD1 matches at 12 bases. The CDR3 runs 16 residues. CDR1 is MNHEY, CDR2 SVGAGI, per germline. J was trimmed by 4 bases and V by 0 bases; bases with no gene match: 3. This CDR3 is CASSYSGTGGAETQYF. For the CDR3, the DNA is TGTGCCAGCAGTTACTCCGGGACAGGGGGCGCAGAGACCCAGTACTTC.

This chain joins TRBV4-2 and TRBJ2-1; the match to TRBD2 covers 9 bases. The CDR3 runs 16 residues. The germline gives CDR1 LGHNA, CDR2 YNFKEQ. V was pared by 3 bases and J by 3 bases, with 6 bases of the junction left unmatched. The CDR3 sequence: CASSHSVAGVYNEQFF. The CDR3 DNA reads as TGTGCCAGCAGCCATTCGGTAGCGGGAGTCTACAATGAGCAGTTCTTC.

A single count supports this clone. The rearrangement joins TRBV5-1 to TRBJ1-2; D is possibly TRBD1 (6 bases). The length of the CDR3 is 13 residues. Deletions cut 0 bases from V and 6 bases from J, with 9 bases between. Germline V gene data show CDR1 as SGHRS and CDR2 as YFSETQ. The CDR3 coding sequence is TGCGCCAGCAGCTTGGTGCCAGGGGATGGCTACACCTTC. Translating gives CASSLVPGDGYTF.

On this clone: One end of the junction is discordant with germline, which a read error may explain. The same CDR3 can be traced to other DNA sequences in this sample. The DNA of the CDR3 is TGCGCCAGCGAACTAGCGGGAGTGGAGGAGCAGTACTTC. It codes for CASELAGVEEQYF. The V call is TRBV28, the J call TRBJ2-7; 11 bases line up with TRBD2. CDR1 is MDHEN and CDR2 is SYDVKM in the germline V gene. There are 13 residues in the CDR3.

This chain connects TRBV27 to TRBJ2-3, with TRBD1 matching 7 bases. CDR1 is MNHEY, CDR2 SMNVEV, per germline (reference sequence). V shed 4 bases, J shed 6 bases, and the junction held 13 bases outside the gene matches. The CDR3 length is 16 residues. As DNA, the CDR3 is TGTGCCAGCAGTTCCCTGGTAGGGGGCCCAATTGATACGCAGTATTTT. Its translation: CASSSLVGGPIDTQYF.

The J gene is TRBJ1-2, the V gene TRBV30; D not certain. Deletions cut 2 bases from V and 2 bases from J, with 6 bases between. There are 12 residues in the CDR3. The V gene's germline CDR1 is GTSNPN and CDR2 SVGIG (reference sequence). CDR3 loop: CAWSRENYGYTF. The DNA for the CDR3 is TGTGCCTGGAGTAGGGAAAACTATGGCTACACCTTC.

In its sample, this clone was seen once. This chain connects TRBV4-1 to TRBJ2-1; 9 nucleotides line up with TRBD2. The CDR3 covers 15 residues. After removal of 4 bases from V and 5 bases from J, the junction contained 6 bases not matched to a gene. Per the germline V gene, CDR1 is MGHRA and CDR2 is YSYEKL. The CDR3 spells CASSPTSGGDNEQFF. The DNA for the CDR3 is TGCGCCAGCAGCCCGACTAGCGGAGGGGACAATGAGCAGTTCTTC.

The chain employs TRBV29-1 and TRBJ1-1; D might be TRBD1 (5 bases). This CDR3 has 12 residues. From germline, CDR1 is SQVTM and CDR2 ANQGSEA. Trimming cost V 5 bases and J 4 bases, with 11 bases left between them. As DNA, the CDR3 is TGCAGCGTTCGCTACGGGGGCACTGAAGCTTTCTTT. It translates to CSVRYGGTEAFF. Full variable domain (missing parts from reference TRBV29-1 and TRBJ1-1): SAVISQKPSRDICQRGTSLTIQCQVDSQVTMMFWYRQQPGQSLTLIATANQGSEATYESGFVIDKFPISRPNLTFSTLTVSNMSPEDSSIYLCSVRYGGTEAFFGQGTRLTVV.